One and the same sample provided the 22 T cell receptor beta chains below, sequenced in a study of blood T cell repertoires in COVID-19. The repertoire was sequenced with immunoSEQ multiplex PCR; TCRdb's copy has only in-frame clones and lacks some. This table holds 60,000 to 70,000 clones, about 90% found once. The specimen sequenced was peripheral blood. Every receptor here comes from a woman aged 60 to 75 with COVID-19, enrolled during active disease.

This clone was counted a few times. This sequence joins TRBV28 and TRBJ2-7, with 7 positions matching TRBD2. Germline CDR1 and CDR2: MDHEN and SYDVKM. The CDR3 loop spans 14 amino acids. The J segment lost 6 bases and the V segment lost 5 bases, leaving 10 bases of the junction unmatched. CDR3 sequence (DNA): TGTGCCAGCAGTAGCTCAGGGAGGGGTGGCGAGCAGTACTTC. As protein: CASSSSGRGGEQYF.

This clone was picked up one time. Here the CDR3 DNA reads TGTGCCAGCAGCTTCGAGACAGGGGGACGGTCACCCCTCCACTTT. Encoded protein: CASSFETGGRSPLHF. This chain connects TRBV7-9 to TRBJ1-6, with 9 bases identical to TRBD1. Germline V CDR1 and CDR2: SEHNR, FQNEAQ (reference sequence). With V trimmed by 3 bases and J by 10 bases, 7 bases remained unmatched. This CDR3 has 15 amino acids.

The chain couples TRBV27 to TRBJ2-7; 7 bases line up with TRBD1. V lost 2 bases and J lost 2; bases outside the gene matches: 3. CDR3 length: 14 amino acids. Germline lookup yields CDR1 MNHEY and CDR2 SMNVEV (reference sequence). CDR3 sequence (DNA): TGTGCCAGCAGTTTAGCCGGGACAGCCTACGAGCAGTACTTC. It translates to CASSLAGTAYEQYF.

The CDR3 spells CASSRDRAGGELFF. CDR3 sequence (DNA): TGCGCCAGCAGCCGGGACAGGGCGGGCGGGGAGCTGTTTTTT. The gene calls are TRBV5-1 and TRBJ2-2; TRBD1 aligns across 9 bases. Germline V gene sequence: CDR1 SGHRS, CDR2 YFSETQ. The CDR3 runs 14 residues. J lost 7 bases, V lost 4 bases, and 5 bases had no gene match.

The chain recombines TRBV12-3 or TRBV12-4 with TRBJ1-2; 8 bases agree with TRBD1. The CDR3 length is 12 residues. Losses at the gene ends were 6 bases for V and 8 bases for J; bases not matched to a gene: 5. This CDR3 is CASRPTGGGYTF. The CDR3 nucleotides are TGTGCCAGCAGGCCTACAGGGGGAGGCTACACCTTC.

The chain recombines TRBV6-2 or TRBV6-3 with TRBJ1-4, with D perhaps TRBD1 (6 bases). Germline V gene data show CDR1 as MNHEY and CDR2 as SVGEGT. The CDR3 covers 14 residues. V lost 6 bases to trimming and J lost 13 bases, with 21 bases between them. The CDR3: CASSQTGTTGLLFF. The CDR3 DNA is TGTGCCAGCAGCCAGACCGGGACAACCGGCCTACTGTTTTTT.

The rearrangement uses TRBV7-2 and TRBJ2-6; no reliable D call. Trimming left V 5 bases short and J 1 base short, with 12 bases between. The CDR3 has 16 amino acids. In germline, CDR1 is SGHTA, CDR2 FQGNSA. CDR3 amino acids: CASSVGVESGANVLTF. The CDR3 bases are TGTGCCAGCAGCGTGGGCGTAGAGTCTGGGGCCAACGTCCTGACTTTC.

This clone was found once. CDR3 loop: CASSQGTGGLTGELFF. The CDR3, as DNA: TGTGCCAGCAGCCAAGGGACAGGGGGCTTAACCGGGGAGCTGTTTTTT. The rearrangement uses TRBV11-3 and TRBJ2-2, with 12 bases lining up with TRBD1. Germline-derived CDR1 and CDR2 are SGHNT and YENEEA. The V and J ends lost 5 bases and 5 bases, in that order; junction bases with no gene match: 6. The CDR3 covers 16 residues.

The CDR3 nucleotides read TGCGCCAGCAGCGCGGGACAGACAGGCTCTGGGGCCAACGTCCTGACTTTC. Its protein is CASSAGQTGSGANVLTF. The V and J genes are TRBV4-1 and TRBJ2-6, with D possibly matching TRBD1 (7 bases). The CDR3 runs to 17 residues. The V end was cut by 5 bases, the J end by 0 bases, with 14 bases between. Germline-derived CDR1 and CDR2 are MGHRA and YSYEKL.

The chain carries TRBV18 and TRBJ1-6, with TRBD1 as a possible D gene (5 bases). Per the germline V gene, CDR1 is KGHSH and CDR2 is LQKENI. The germline V and J ends were trimmed by 1 base and 9 bases, with 16 bases remaining between them. CDR3 length equals 16 residues. The CDR3 spells CASSPLSSQGGSPLHF. The CDR3 DNA sequence: TGTGCCAGCTCACCACTGAGCAGTCAGGGAGGTTCACCCCTCCACTTT.

This chain links TRBV7-9 with TRBJ2-2, with D possibly being TRBD2 (5 bases). Germline CDR1 reads SEHNR; CDR2 reads FQNEAQ (reference sequence). V was shortened by 7 bases and J by 4 bases, with 16 bases between the two germline ends. This CDR3 is 15 amino acids long. The CDR3 sequence is CASTGAGKVTGELFF. In nucleotides, the CDR3 is TGTGCCAGCACCGGAGCCGGGAAGGTCACCGGGGAGCTGTTTTTT. The whole variable domain, filled in from reference TRBV7-9 and TRBJ2-2, reads DTGVSQNPRHKITKRGQNVTFRCDPISEHNRLYWYRQTLGQGPEFLTYFQNEAQLEKSRLLSDRFSAERPKGSFSTLEIQRTEQGDSAMYLCASTGAGKVTGELFFGEGSRLTVL.

In DNA form, the CDR3 reads TGTGCCATCAGTGAGGGACGGGGGAAAGAGACCCAGTACTTC. It specifies CAISEGRGKETQYF. The rearrangement links TRBV10-3 to TRBJ2-5, with D possibly matching TRBD2 (6 bases). The germline V and J ends were trimmed by 2 bases and 3 bases, with 10 bases remaining between them. Germline V gives CDR1 ENHRY, CDR2 SYGVKD. CDR3 length equals 14 residues.

The V call is TRBV7-7, the J call TRBJ2-7, with 7 bases fitting TRBD1. The V segment lost 1 base and the J segment 3 bases; nucleotides outside the gene matches: 6. Looked up from germline, CDR1 is SSHAT and CDR2 is FNYEAQ (reference sequence). This CDR3 has 15 amino acids. The CDR3 DNA reads as TGTGCCAGCAGCTTAGGGGACAGCGGCGACTACGAGCAGTACTTC. This translates into CASSLGDSGDYEQYF.

J is TRBJ1-4 and V is TRBV7-9; D gene ambiguous. The CDR3 is 14 residues long. CDR1 and CDR2 (germline): SEHNR, FQNEAQ (reference sequence). The germline V and J ends were trimmed by 7 bases and 0 bases, with 9 bases remaining between them. The CDR3 loop is CASTREPTNEKLFF. CDR3 DNA sequence: TGTGCCAGCACTCGGGAACCAACTAATGAAAAACTGTTTTTT. Variable domain in full (rest from reference TRBV7-9 and TRBJ1-4): DTGVSQNPRHKITKRGQNVTFRCDPISEHNRLYWYRQTLGQGPEFLTYFQNEAQLEKSRLLSDRFSAERPKGSFSTLEIQRTEQGDSAMYLCASTREPTNEKLFFGSGTQLSVL.

This sequence joins TRBV5-1 and TRBJ1-1; D remains ambiguous. Germline V lookup: CDR1 SGHRS, CDR2 YFSETQ. V dropped 0 bases and J dropped 1 base, with 10 bases sitting between them. This CDR3 has 15 residues. For the CDR3, the DNA is TGCGCCAGCAGCTTGGGTTACTACGAGAACACTGAAGCTTTCTTT. Translated: CASSLGYYENTEAFF.

The rearrangement uses TRBV11-2 and TRBJ2-3; no clear D gene. V shed 2 bases and J shed 4 bases, with 7 bases lying between them. There are 13 residues in the CDR3. Germline CDR1 is SGHAT and CDR2 is FQNNGV. DNA of the CDR3: TGTGCCAGCAGCTTAAATACTGCAGATACGCAGTATTTT. Its protein product is CASSLNTADTQYF.

V gene TRBV15 combines with J gene TRBJ2-5, with TRBD1 matching over 10 bases. The CDR3 is 14 amino acids. CDR1 and CDR2 from the germline V gene are LNHNV and YYDKDF (reference sequence). With 3 bases clipped from V and 4 bases from J, the junction kept 2 bases outside the gene matches. CDR3 sequence: CATSRTGGRETQYF. For the CDR3, the DNA is TGTGCCACCAGCAGGACAGGGGGCCGAGAGACCCAGTACTTC.

V and J are TRBV9 and TRBJ1-2; TRBD1 is a possible D gene (5 bases). CDR3 size: 10 residues. Between the trimmed V and J ends, which lost 3 bases and 13 bases, there was a span of 10 bases. Germline CDR1 reads SGDLS; CDR2 reads YYNGEE. CDR3 nucleotides: TGTGCCAGCAGCGGACCAGGGCTCACCTTC. Its translation is CASSGPGLTF. The complete variable domain, with remaining parts taken from reference TRBV9 and TRBJ1-2, reads DSGVTQTPKHLITATGQRVTLRCSPRSGDLSVYWYQQSLDQGLQFLIQYYNGEERAKGNILERFSAQQFPDLHSELNLSSLELGDSALYFCASSGPGLTFGSGTRLTVV.

The sample holds one count of this clone. The DNA for the CDR3 is TGTGCCAGCAGCCGTCTAGCGGGACAGGTCGGGGAGCTGTTTTTT. Its translation is CASSRLAGQVGELFF. V usage is TRBV7-2 and J usage is TRBJ2-2; tentatively, D is TRBD2 (9 bases). This CDR3 is 15 amino acids long. CDR1 is SGHTA, CDR2 FQGNSA, per germline. With 5 bases removed from V and 7 bases from J, the gap between germline ends came to 17 bases.

The rearrangement joins TRBV9 to TRBJ2-1; D is unresolved. The CDR3 totals 15 residues. Trimming shortened V by 0 bases and J by 3 bases, and 10 bases separated the two germline ends. Germline lookup yields CDR1 SGDLS and CDR2 YYNGEE. The CDR3 here is CASSVGERYYNEQFF. The CDR3 DNA follows: TGTGCCAGCAGCGTAGGAGAGCGCTACTACAATGAGCAGTTCTTC.

The J gene is TRBJ1-1, the V gene TRBV28; 7 nucleotides agree with TRBD1. Germline V CDR1 and CDR2: MDHEN, SYDVKM. The CDR3 spans 14 residues. After removal of 2 bases from V and 2 bases from J, the junction contained 2 bases not matched to a gene. The CDR3 spells CASSLGQDNTEAFF. CDR3 nucleotide sequence: TGTGCCAGCAGTTTAGGACAGGACAACACTGAAGCTTTCTTT.

This clone was counted a few times. This chain links TRBV27 with TRBJ2-1, with 10 bases aligning to TRBD2. The V gene end was trimmed by 3 bases and the J gene end by 5 bases; junction bases not matched to a gene: 13. From germline, CDR1 is MNHEY and CDR2 SMNVEV (reference sequence). The CDR3 length is 18 residues. The DNA of the CDR3 is TGTGCCAGCAGTTTGTTGAGCGGGAGGGCATGGGGGGACAATGAGCAGTTCTTC. It specifies CASSLLSGRAWGDNEQFF.